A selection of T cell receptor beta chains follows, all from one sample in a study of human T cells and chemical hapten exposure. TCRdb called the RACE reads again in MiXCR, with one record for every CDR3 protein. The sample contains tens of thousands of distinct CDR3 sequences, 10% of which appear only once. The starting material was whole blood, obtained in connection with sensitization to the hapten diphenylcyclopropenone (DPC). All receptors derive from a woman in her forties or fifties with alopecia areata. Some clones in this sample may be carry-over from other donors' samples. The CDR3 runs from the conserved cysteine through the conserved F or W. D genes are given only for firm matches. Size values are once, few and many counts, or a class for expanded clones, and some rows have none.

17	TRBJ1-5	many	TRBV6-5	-	TGTGCCAGCAGTGCCGGACCTGGGGGGATAAGCAATCAGCCCCAGCATTTT	CASSAGPGGISNQPQHF
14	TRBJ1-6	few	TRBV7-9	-	TGTGCCAGCAGCCCACCGTCGAGTAATTCACCCCTCCACTTT	CASSPPSSNSPLHF
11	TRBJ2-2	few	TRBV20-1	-	TGCAGTGCTAGATTGGGCAGGGAGCTGTTTTTT	CSARLGRELFF
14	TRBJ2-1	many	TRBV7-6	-	TGTGCCAGCAGAGGACTGAAAGAACACAATGAGCAGTTCTTC	CASRGLKEHNEQFF
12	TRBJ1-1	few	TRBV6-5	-	TGTGCCAGCAACACACAGAACACTGAAGCTTTCTTT	CASNTQNTEAFF
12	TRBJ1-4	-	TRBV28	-	TGTGCCAGCAGTGGGGACAATGAAAAACTGTTTTTT	CASSGDNEKLFF
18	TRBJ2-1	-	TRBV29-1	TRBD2	TGCAGCGTCGTGGGACTAGCGAACAGCCCCTCCTCCTACAATGAGCAGTTCTTC	CSVVGLANSPSSYNEQFF
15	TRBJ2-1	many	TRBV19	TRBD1	TGTGCCAGTAGCTTGGACAGGGGCTCCTACAATGAGCAGTTCTTC	CASSLDRGSYNEQFF
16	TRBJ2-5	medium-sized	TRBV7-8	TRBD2	TGTGCCAGCAGCTCAGCGGGGGGAAGCGGGAGGGCGACCCAGTACTTC	CASSSAGGSGRATQYF
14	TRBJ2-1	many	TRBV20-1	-	TGCAGTGCCGAGCGGGCGAGCTCCTACAATGAGCAGTTCTTC	CSAERASSYNEQFF
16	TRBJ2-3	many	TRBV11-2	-	TGTGCCAGCAGCCTAGTCGGTGGAGTCAGTACAGATACGCAGTATTTT	CASSLVGGVSTDTQYF
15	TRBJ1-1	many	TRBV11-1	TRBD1	TGTGCCAGCAGCTTCCGGGGACAGTTGAACACTGAAGCTTTCTTT	CASSFRGQLNTEAFF
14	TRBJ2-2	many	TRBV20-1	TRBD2	TGCAGTGCTAGAGTCCAGCGGGAGATCGGGGAGCTGTTTTTT	CSARVQREIGELFF
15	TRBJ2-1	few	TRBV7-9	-	TGTGCCAGCAGCTCACAGCGGAGCCAATACAATGAGCAGTTCTTC	CASSSQRSQYNEQFF
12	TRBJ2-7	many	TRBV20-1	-	TGCAGTGCTGAGAAGGGCTCCTACGAGCAGTACTTC	CSAEKGSYEQYF
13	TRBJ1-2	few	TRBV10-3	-	TGTGCCATCAGTGCGCGGGGCCTATATGGCTACACCTTC	CAISARGLYGYTF
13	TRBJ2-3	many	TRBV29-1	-	TGCAGCGTTGACTCGGCCGGCACAGATACGCAGTATTTT	CSVDSAGTDTQYF
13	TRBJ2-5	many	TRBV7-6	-	TGTGCCAGCAGCTCAGGACAGCTAGAGACCCAGTACTTC	CASSSGQLETQYF
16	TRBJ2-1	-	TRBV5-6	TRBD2	TGTGCCAGCAGCCCTGCCCGACTAGCCTCCTACAATGAGCAGTTCTTC	CASSPARLASYNEQFF
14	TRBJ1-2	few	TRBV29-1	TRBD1	TGCAGCGTCGGAACAGGGGCCCAAAACTATGGCTACACCTTC	CSVGTGAQNYGYTF
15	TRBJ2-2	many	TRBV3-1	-	TGTGCCAGCAGCCGGGGGGTAGAGTCCACCGGGGAGCTGTTTTTT	CASSRGVESTGELFF
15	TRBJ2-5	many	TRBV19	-	TGTGCCAGTAGTATCAAGCGGAGTTCAAAAGAGACCCAGTACTTC	CASSIKRSSKETQYF
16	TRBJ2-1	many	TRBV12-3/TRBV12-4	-	TGTGCCAGCAGTTTAAGAGGGAGTGGGCCCTACAATGAGCAGTTCTTC	CASSLRGSGPYNEQFF
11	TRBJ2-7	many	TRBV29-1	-	TGCAGCGCGGGACACCTCTACGAGCAGTACTTC	CSAGHLYEQYF
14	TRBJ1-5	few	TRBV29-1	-	TGCAGCGTTGGCCCGGGGGACATGAATCAGCCCCAGCATTTT	CSVGPGDMNQPQHF
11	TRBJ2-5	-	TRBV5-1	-	TGCGCCAGCAGCATCCAAGAGACCCAGTACTTC	CASSIQETQYF
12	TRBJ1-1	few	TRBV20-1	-	TGCAGTGCTAGTAATCAGGGAAATGAAGCTTTCTTT	CSASNQGNEAFF
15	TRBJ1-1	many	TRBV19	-	TGTGCCAGTAGTATAGATCAAGAGATGAACACTGAAGCTTTCTTT	CASSIDQEMNTEAFF
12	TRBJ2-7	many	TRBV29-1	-	TGCAGCGTTGGCCCCTACACCTCCGAGCAGTACTTC	CSVGPYTSEQYF
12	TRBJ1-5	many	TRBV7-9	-	TGTGCCAGCAGCTTCATGGATCAGCCCCAGCATTTT	CASSFMDQPQHF
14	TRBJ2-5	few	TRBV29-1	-	TGCAGCGTTCTCGTTGTACGGAAACAAGAGACCCAGTACTTC	CSVLVVRKQETQYF
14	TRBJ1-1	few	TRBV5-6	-	TGTGCCAGCAGCCGTGACAGAATTCCCACTGAAGCTTTCTTT	CASSRDRIPTEAFF
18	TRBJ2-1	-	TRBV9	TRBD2	TGTGCCAGCAGCGCCGATTCCCCGACTAGCGGGGATTACAATGAGCAGTTCTTC	CASSADSPTSGDYNEQFF
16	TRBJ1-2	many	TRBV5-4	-	TGTGCCAGCAGCCGGGGGTCGGGGGCCTCACTATATGGCTACACCTTC	CASSRGSGASLYGYTF
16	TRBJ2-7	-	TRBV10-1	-	TGCGCCAGCAGTGAGTCGTTGGGGGGAGGTTTGGACGAGCAGTACTTC	CASSESLGGGLDEQYF
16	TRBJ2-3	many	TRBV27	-	TGTGCCAGCGGTAAACGTGGGACACGGAGCACAGATACGCAGTATTTT	CASGKRGTRSTDTQYF
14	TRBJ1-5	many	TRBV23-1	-	TGCGCCAGCAGTCAATCGGCTGGGTACCAGCCCCAGCATTTT	CASSQSAGYQPQHF
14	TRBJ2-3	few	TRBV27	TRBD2	TGTGCCAGCATCCCTGGCGGGAGAACAGATACGCAGTATTTT	CASIPGGRTDTQYF
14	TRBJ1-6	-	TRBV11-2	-	TGTGCCAGCAGCTTGGGTGGGGGAAATTCACCCCTCCACTTT	CASSLGGGNSPLHF
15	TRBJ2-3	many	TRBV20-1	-	TGCAGTGCTAGATCATATGGCGGCGGCACAGATACGCAGTATTTT	CSARSYGGGTDTQYF
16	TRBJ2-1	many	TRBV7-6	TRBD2	TGTGCCAGCAGCTCAAAGACTAGCGGGAGTCAAAATGAGCAGTTCTTC	CASSSKTSGSQNEQFF
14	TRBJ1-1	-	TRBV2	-	TGTGCCAGCAGTGAACACCGACCGAACACTGAAGCTTTCTTT	CASSEHRPNTEAFF
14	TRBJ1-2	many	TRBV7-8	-	TGTGCCAGCAGCTTAAGCGCAGGGAGCTATGGCTACACCTTC	CASSLSAGSYGYTF
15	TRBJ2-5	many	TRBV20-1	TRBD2	TGCAGTGCTAGTTCCCGAGCGGGAGTGCCAGAGACCCAGTACTTC	CSASSRAGVPETQYF
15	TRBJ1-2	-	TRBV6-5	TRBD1	TGTGCCAGCAGTTACGACAGGGGGCCGGGCTATGGCTACACCTTC	CASSYDRGPGYGYTF
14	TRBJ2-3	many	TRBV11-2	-	TGTGCCAGCAGCTCCAACAGGGGCACAGATACGCAGTATTTT	CASSSNRGTDTQYF
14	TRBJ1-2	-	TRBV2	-	TGTGCCAGCAGTGAACGGGGGTCTAACTATGGCTACACCTTC	CASSERGSNYGYTF